The clone carrying this TCR beta chain came up a few times. What it recognizes is unknown. V lost 3 bases and J lost 6, with 14 bases in between. The CDR3 spans 13 residues. In germline, CDR1 is SQVTM, CDR2 ANQGSEA. The method was immunoSEQ multiplex PCR; TCRdb's version includes in-frame clones alone and lacks a portion of them. There are around 100,000 clones in the sample; around nine tenths occur only once, and more than 1.5% lies in the top ten. These data belong to a study of T cell responses to AZD1222 COVID-19 vaccine. Study details: Second doses at about 4 or about 12 weeks were pooled.

Notes on the study in general: Nearly half of spike-specific TCRs reportedly go after variant regions that carry no mutations. Mapped onto spike, vaccine-associated CD4 TCRs spanned it and were dominant at 160-218 and 743-854. A rise in Spike-specific TCR breadth and depth followed two AZD1222 doses.

Source: peripheral blood, taken on day 0 of AZD1222 vaccination. The chain recombines TRBV29-1 with TRBJ1-2; unclear D gene. The sequence was collected from an adult in good health. CDR3 in DNA: TGCAGCGTTGAGCTCTGGGCCCTCGATGGCTACACCTTC. Translating it yields CSVELWALDGYTF.